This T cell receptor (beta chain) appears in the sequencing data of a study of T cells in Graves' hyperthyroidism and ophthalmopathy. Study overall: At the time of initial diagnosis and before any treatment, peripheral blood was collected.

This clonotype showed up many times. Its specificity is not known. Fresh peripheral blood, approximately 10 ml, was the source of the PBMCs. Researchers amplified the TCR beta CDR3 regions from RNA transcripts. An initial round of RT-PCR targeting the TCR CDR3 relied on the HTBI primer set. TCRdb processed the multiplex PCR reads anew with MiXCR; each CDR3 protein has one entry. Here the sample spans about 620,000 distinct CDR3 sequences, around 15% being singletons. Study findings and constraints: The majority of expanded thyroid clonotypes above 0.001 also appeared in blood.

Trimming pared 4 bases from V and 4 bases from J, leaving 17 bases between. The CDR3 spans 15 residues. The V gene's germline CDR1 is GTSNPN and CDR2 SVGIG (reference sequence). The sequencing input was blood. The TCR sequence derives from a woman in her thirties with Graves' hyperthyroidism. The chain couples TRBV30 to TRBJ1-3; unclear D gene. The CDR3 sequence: CAWTFRQASGNTIYF. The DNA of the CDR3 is TGTGCCTGGACCTTCAGGCAGGCGTCAGGAAACACCATATATTTT.